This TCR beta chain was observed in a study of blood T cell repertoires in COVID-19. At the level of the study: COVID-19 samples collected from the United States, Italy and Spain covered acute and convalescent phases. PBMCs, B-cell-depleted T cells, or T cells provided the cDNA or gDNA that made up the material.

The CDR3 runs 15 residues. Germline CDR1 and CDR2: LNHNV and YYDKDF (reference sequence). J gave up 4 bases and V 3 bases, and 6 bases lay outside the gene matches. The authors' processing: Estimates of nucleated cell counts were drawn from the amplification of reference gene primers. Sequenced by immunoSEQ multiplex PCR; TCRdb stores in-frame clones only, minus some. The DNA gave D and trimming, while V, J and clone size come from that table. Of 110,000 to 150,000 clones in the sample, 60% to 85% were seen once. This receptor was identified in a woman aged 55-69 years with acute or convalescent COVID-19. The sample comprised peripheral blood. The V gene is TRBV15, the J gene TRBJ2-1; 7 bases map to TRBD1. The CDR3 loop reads CATSRPRDSYNEQFF. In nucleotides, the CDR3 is TGTGCCACCAGCAGGCCCCGGGACAGTTACAATGAGCAGTTCTTC.